Presented here are 11 T cell receptor beta chains from one specimen sequenced in a study of T cells expressing NK-cell markers. For each CDR3 protein, TCRdb gives one entry from its re-call of the 5' RACE reads, without DNA. This sample contains 400,000 to 550,000 distinct CDR3 sequences. Sequenced input: blood T cells: a sorted CD56 or NKG2C T cell subset, CD4+ or CD8+ T cells, or bulk PBMC T cells (not recorded which). The receptors were sampled from a woman between 18 and 75 years old in good health.

V gene TRBV18 combines with J gene TRBJ2-4; TCRdb lists TRBD1, though no DNA is available to test this call. Germline loops: CDR1 KGHSH, CDR2 LQKENI. This CDR3 spans 14 amino acids. CDR3 sequence reads: CASSLTGAKNIQYF.

The chain is built from TRBV19 and TRBJ1-5. CDR3 length: 13 amino acids. Looked up from germline, CDR1 is LNHDA and CDR2 is SQIVND (reference sequence). The CDR3 here is CASSLTSEQPQHF.

The V and J genes are TRBV12-3 or TRBV12-4 and TRBJ2-1; TCRdb returns TRBD2, unconfirmable since there is no DNA. This CDR3 comprises 15 residues. The CDR3 loop is CASSLRASGRGEQFF.

The chain uses TRBV14 and TRBJ1-2; TCRdb names TRBD1, which stays unverified in the absence of DNA. Germline V gene data show CDR1 as SGHDN and CDR2 as FVKESK. The CDR3 has 13 amino acids. The CDR3 spells CASSPGPRYGYTF.

The rearrangement links TRBV5-5 to TRBJ1-2; the TRBD1 assignment by TCRdb is unverifiable without DNA. The CDR3 runs 17 residues. CDR1 and CDR2 (germline): SGHKS, YYEKEE (reference sequence). The CDR3: CASSLDAAGAGGDGYTF.

Here the CDR3 reads CSARGGITEAFF. The chain recombines TRBV20-1 with TRBJ1-1. The CDR3 sequence is 12 residues long. The germline gives CDR1 DFQATT, CDR2 SNEGSKA (reference sequence).

This chain joins TRBV29-1 and TRBJ2-1; with no DNA, the TCRdb D assignment of TRBD2 cannot be verified. The V gene's germline CDR1 is SQVTM and CDR2 ANQGSEA. CDR3 length: 12 amino acids. CDR3 amino acids: CSVRTSGIEQFF.

The CDR3 protein is CASSPSDRASQPQHF. This chain joins TRBV12-3 or TRBV12-4 and TRBJ1-5; TCRdb returns TRBD1, unconfirmable since there is no DNA. CDR3 length equals 15 residues.

This chain uses TRBV7-2 with TRBJ2-1. The CDR3 runs 14 residues. Germline CDR1 and CDR2: SGHTA and FQGNSA. The CDR3: CASSLSWVGNEQFF.

J is TRBJ2-1 and V is TRBV19; without DNA, the TCRdb call of TRBD2 cannot be checked. The V gene's germline CDR1 is LNHDA and CDR2 SQIVND (reference sequence). The CDR3 consists of 16 residues. The chain's CDR3 is CASSTPGLALVNEQFF.

The chain is built from TRBV4-2 and TRBJ2-3; with no DNA, the TCRdb D assignment of TRBD2 cannot be verified. The CDR3 is 17 residues long. Looked up from germline, CDR1 is LGHNA and CDR2 is YNFKEQ. CDR3 sequence reads: CASSQESGEGLGDTQYF.